The 32 T cell receptor beta chains listed next were all sequenced from one sample in a study of OX40 agonist ivuxolimab in advanced cancers. The protocol was immunoSEQ multiplex PCR, while the TCRdb copy is restricted to in-frame clones and leaves out a portion. The sample consists of 45,000 to 65,000 clones, roughly 80% of them appearing once. The material was CD4+ or CD8+ T cells sorted from blood, obtained in a trial of the OX40 agonist ivuxolimab. The receptors shown here come from an adult with an advanced solid tumor such as melanoma, head and neck, liver or kidney cancer.

V and J are TRBV11-2 and TRBJ1-6; D gene uncertain. Germline lookup yields CDR1 SGHAT and CDR2 FQNNGV. V lost 0 bases and J lost 7, with 7 bases in between. CDR3 length equals 14 residues. CDR3 region: CASSLEVTNSPLHF. The CDR3 nucleotides are TGTGCCAGCAGCTTAGAGGTTACCAATTCACCCCTCCACTTT.

The rearrangement joins TRBV5-4 to TRBJ2-5; TRBD2 matches 9 bases. Germline values: CDR1 SGHNT, CDR2 YYREEE (reference sequence). V lost 0 bases, J lost 5 bases, and 11 bases stayed unmatched. The CDR3 totals 17 residues. Here the CDR3 DNA reads TGTGCCAGCAGCTTGGCCGGTCGGCGGGGGGGAGGGGAGACCCAGTACTTC. This sequence encodes CASSLAGRRGGGETQYF. Combining the CDR3 with reference TRBV5-4 and TRBJ2-5 gives the whole variable domain ETGVTQSPTHLIKTRGQQVTLRCSSQSGHNTVSWYQQALGQGPQFIFQYYREEENGRGNFPPRFSGLQFPNYSSELNVNALELDDSALYLCASSLAGRRGGGETQYFGPGTRLLVL.

The J gene is TRBJ1-5, the V gene TRBV6-1; tentative D call: TRBD1 (5 bases). This CDR3 region has 15 residues. V lost 7 bases and J 0 bases, leaving 13 bases between the germline ends. Looked up from germline, CDR1 is MNHNS and CDR2 is SASEGT. CDR3 DNA: TGTGCCAGCATATTGTGGGGGGATAGCAATCAGCCCCAGCATTTT. Its protein product is CASILWGDSNQPQHF.

This clone appeared once. This chain connects TRBV29-1 to TRBJ1-1, with 7 positions matching TRBD1. The CDR3 has 13 residues. Looked up from germline, CDR1 is SQVTM and CDR2 is ANQGSEA. Trimming cost V 6 bases and J 3 bases; bases outside gene matches: 7. The CDR3 region has the DNA TGCAGCGTAACCGACAGGGTGGACACTGAAGCTTTCTTT. This codes for CSVTDRVDTEAFF.

The V gene is TRBV7-2, the J gene TRBJ1-5; perhaps TRBD1 as D (5 bases). This CDR3 spans 14 amino acids. The V end lost 7 bases, the J end lost 7 bases, and 17 bases lay between the germline ends. CDR1 SGHTA and CDR2 FQGNSA come from the germline V gene. CDR3 protein: CASTGQGGKQPQHF. The CDR3 coding sequence is TGTGCCAGCACCGGCCAGGGAGGAAAACAGCCCCAGCATTTT.

For the CDR3, the DNA is TGTGCCAGCAGCTTAATTGGTGGTAATGAGCAGTTCTTC. Its protein is CASSLIGGNEQFF. The V gene is TRBV11-3, the J gene TRBJ2-1; D is unresolved. The CDR3 consists of 13 residues. Trimming pared 2 bases from V and 7 bases from J, leaving 9 bases between. From germline, CDR1 is SGHNT and CDR2 YENEEA.

V and J are TRBV19 and TRBJ2-7, with a possible D match to TRBD1 (5 bases). Germline V lookup: CDR1 LNHDA, CDR2 SQIVND (reference sequence). This CDR3 has 14 residues. Trimming pared 3 bases from V and 0 bases from J, leaving 9 bases between. CDR3 coding DNA: TGTGCCAGTAGTATGGGTAGGGGCTCCTACGAGCAGTACTTC. It encodes CASSMGRGSYEQYF. The full variable domain, its missing parts supplied by reference TRBV19 and TRBJ2-7, is DGGITQSPKYLFRKEGQNVTLSCEQNLNHDAMYWYRQDPGQGLRLIYYSQIVNDFQKGDIAEGYSVSREKKESFPLTVTSAQKNPTAFYLCASSMGRGSYEQYFGPGTRLTVT.

This chain connects TRBV5-4 to TRBJ2-4; D unresolved. V lost 1 base, J lost 1 base, and 6 bases lay in between. The CDR3 has 14 residues. Germline lookup yields CDR1 SGHNT and CDR2 YYREEE (reference sequence). The CDR3 sequence is CASSLYAAKNIQYF. In nucleotides, the CDR3 is TGTGCCAGCAGCTTGTACGCGGCCAAAAACATTCAGTACTTC.

The chain employs TRBV10-2 and TRBJ2-2, with 9 bases aligning to TRBD2. V was pared by 10 bases and J by 4 bases, with 4 bases of the junction left unmatched. Germline V gene sequence: CDR1 WSHSY, CDR2 SAAADI. This CDR3 is built from 13 residues. The chain's CDR3 is CATSGVGTGELFF. DNA for the CDR3: TGCGCCACTAGCGGGGTCGGCACCGGGGAGCTGTTTTTT.

This clone has a handful of counts. The V gene is TRBV2, the J gene TRBJ1-5, with no clear D. The germline V and J ends were trimmed by 3 bases and 0 bases, with 9 bases remaining between them. The CDR3 runs 15 residues. Per germline, CDR1 SNHLY and CDR2 FYNNEI. The CDR3 DNA follows: TGTGCCAGCAGTGATTTCCGGATTAGCAATCAGCCCCAGCATTTT. Its translation is CASSDFRISNQPQHF.

The rearrangement links TRBV19 to TRBJ2-7; 7 bases agree with TRBD1. This CDR3 region has 17 residues. After removal of 4 bases from V and 0 bases from J, the junction contained 12 bases not matched to a gene. Per the germline V gene, CDR1 is LNHDA and CDR2 is SQIVND (reference sequence). CDR3 amino acids: CASSNPGTGTASYEQYF. CDR3 coding DNA: TGTGCCAGTAGTAACCCCGGGACGGGGACAGCCTCCTACGAGCAGTACTTC.

The chain combines TRBV7-3 with TRBJ2-2, with D possibly matching TRBD1 (6 bases). Germline V gene data show CDR1 as SGHTA and CDR2 as FQGTGA. V was shortened by 4 bases and J by 8 bases, with 14 bases between the two germline ends. The CDR3 runs 14 residues. The CDR3 coding sequence is TGTGCCAGCAGCTCCGGGACAAACGGGGGGGAGCTGTTTTTT. Encoded protein: CASSSGTNGGELFF.

V gene TRBV19 combines with J gene TRBJ1-1; 9 bases map to TRBD1. V lost 7 bases, J lost 6 bases, and 15 bases stayed unmatched. Germline V gene sequence: CDR1 LNHDA, CDR2 SQIVND (reference sequence). The length of the CDR3 is 16 residues. This CDR3 reads CASTLGQGLIGAEAFF. DNA for the CDR3: TGTGCCAGTACCCTGGGACAGGGCTTAATTGGGGCTGAAGCTTTCTTT.

The chain combines TRBV25-1 with TRBJ1-4; a weak D match, TRBD1 (6 bases). V lost 6 bases and J lost 11, with 13 bases in between. Germline V lookup: CDR1 MGHDK, CDR2 SYGVNS. The length of the CDR3 is 12 residues. Here the CDR3 DNA reads TGTGCCAGCAGGGAGGACAGTGGGAAACTGTTTTTT. Encoded protein: CASREDSGKLFF.

The V and J genes are TRBV10-3 and TRBJ2-3; D gene uncertain. V was cut by 3 bases and J by 5 bases, with 3 bases left in between. The CDR3 length is 11 residues. CDR1 and CDR2 from the germline V gene are ENHRY and SYGVKD. In DNA form, the CDR3 reads TGTGCCATCAGTGACAAAGATACGCAGTATTTT. Its translation is CAISDKDTQYF.

In the case of this clone: At one of its ends the junction is not consistent with the germline gene, which may arise from a read error. This chain uses TRBV5-4 with TRBJ1-6; D unclear. The CDR3 extends over 13 amino acids. The germline CDR1 and CDR2 sequences are SGHNT and YYREEE (reference sequence). The chain's CDR3 is CASSMQRNLPLHF. CDR3 sequence (DNA): TGTGCCAGCAGCATGCAGAGGAATTTACCCCTCCACTTT.

V and J are TRBV19 and TRBJ2-5, with D perhaps TRBD1 (6 bases). The CDR3 contains 14 residues. Germline V gives CDR1 LNHDA, CDR2 SQIVND (reference sequence). V was clipped by 2 bases and J by 3 bases, with 10 bases between them. CDR3 in amino acids: CASSIIDRKETQYF. The DNA for the CDR3 is TGTGCCAGTAGTATAATAGACAGGAAAGAGACCCAGTACTTC.

This chain connects TRBV5-4 to TRBJ2-2; 8 bases map to TRBD1. The germline V gene has CDR1 SGHNT and CDR2 YYREEE (reference sequence). V shed 4 bases and J 4 bases; nucleotides not matched to a gene: 6. The CDR3 is 15 amino acids. The CDR3 protein is CASSLGTGSTGELFF. Written as DNA, the CDR3 is TGTGCCAGCAGCCTAGGGACAGGCTCCACCGGGGAGCTGTTTTTT.

The table lists this clone with a count of one. V is TRBV5-1 and J is TRBJ1-2; the D gene is possibly TRBD1 (5 bases). Germline assignment: CDR1 SGHRS and CDR2 YFSETQ. CDR3 length equals 14 residues. Trimming shortened V by 0 bases and J by 4 bases, and 10 bases separated the two germline ends. Here the CDR3 reads CASSLGAGSYGYTF. The DNA of the CDR3 is TGCGCCAGCAGCTTGGGGGCAGGGTCCTATGGCTACACCTTC.

This chain links TRBV6-1 with TRBJ1-5; D possibly corresponds to TRBD1 (5 bases). The CDR3 covers 14 residues. Germline lookup yields CDR1 MNHNS and CDR2 SASEGT. Between the trimmed V and J ends, which lost 4 bases and 1 base, there was a span of 8 bases. The CDR3 here is CASSGGTSNQPQHF. The CDR3 DNA sequence: TGTGCCAGCAGTGGGGGGACGAGCAATCAGCCCCAGCATTTT.

This clone was found once. The genes are TRBV5-4 and TRBJ1-1; 7 nucleotides match TRBD1. The CDR3 is 20 residues long. V shed 6 bases and J 1 base; nucleotides not matched to a gene: 24. CDR1 and CDR2 from the germline V gene are SGHNT and YYREEE (reference sequence). The CDR3 is CASKLNRGHRVTIGNTEAFF. The CDR3 DNA is TGTGCCAGCAAGCTAAACAGGGGCCACCGGGTGACTATCGGGAACACTGAAGCTTTCTTT.

The J gene is TRBJ1-1, the V gene TRBV5-8; maybe TRBD1 (5 bases). This CDR3 spans 13 amino acids. The germline CDR1 and CDR2 sequences are SGHTS and YDEGEE. Trimming left V 0 bases short and J 4 bases short, with 7 bases between. CDR3 region: CASSLEQGTEAFF. For the CDR3, the DNA is TGTGCCAGCAGCTTGGAGCAGGGCACTGAAGCTTTCTTT.

The V and J genes are TRBV21-1 and TRBJ2-5; the table's D call, TRBD1, has no DNA check behind it. TRBV21-1 is listed as a pseudogene. The CDR3 has 18 residues. The DNA for the CDR3 is TGTGCCAGCAGCAAAGTTGGGGGCGGCGACGGCGGACAAGAGACCCAGTACTTC. This translates into CASSKVGGGDGGQETQYF.

The chain employs TRBV4-3 and TRBJ2-2, with D unclear. CDR1 and CDR2 (germline): LGHNA, YSLEER. V was pared by 4 bases and J by 1 base, with 10 bases between. The CDR3 is made up of 15 amino acids. CDR3 protein: CASSPRPKNTGELFF. The DNA for the CDR3 is TGCGCCAGCAGCCCCCGACCTAAGAACACCGGGGAGCTGTTTTTT.

This clone was picked up one time. The rearrangement uses TRBV5-8 and TRBJ2-1; 7 bases agree with TRBD1. Germline lookup yields CDR1 SGHTS and CDR2 YDEGEE. J gave up 6 bases and V 4 bases, and 10 bases lay outside the gene matches. This CDR3 has 15 residues. CDR3 region: CASSLGQRALNEQFF. In DNA form, the CDR3 reads TGTGCCAGCAGCCTGGGACAGAGGGCCCTCAATGAGCAGTTCTTC.

The gene calls are TRBV5-1 and TRBJ1-6, with D hard to call. Trimming took 5 bases from V and 4 from J, leaving 16 bases between them. This CDR3 has 16 amino acids. The germline V gene encodes CDR1 SGHRS and CDR2 YFSETQ. For the CDR3, the DNA is TGCGCCAGCAGAGTGACTGGGGAAATTTATAATTCACCCCTCCACTTT. Translated: CASRVTGEIYNSPLHF.

As concerns this clone: A much larger clone is a single base away; this may be a read error. V usage is TRBV29-1 and J usage is TRBJ1-2; a weak D match, TRBD1 (5 bases). V was cut by 6 bases and J by 4 bases, with 12 bases left in between. This CDR3 spans 12 amino acids. The V gene's germline CDR1 is SQVTM and CDR2 ANQGSEA. This CDR3 reads CSVDKEGYGYTF. DNA of the CDR3: TGCAGCGTGGACAAGGAGGGCTATGGCTACACCTTC. Together with reference TRBV29-1 and TRBJ1-2, the CDR3 gives the full variable domain: SAVISQKPSRDICQRGTSLTIQCQVDSQVTMMFWYRQQPGQSLTLIATANQGSEATYESGFVIDKFPISRPNLTFSTLTVSNMSPEDSSIYLCSVDKEGYGYTFGSGTRLTVV.

V gene TRBV18 combines with J gene TRBJ1-2; 7 bases fit TRBD1. V trimming: 1 base; J trimming: 3 bases; junction bases outside the gene matches: 5. This CDR3 has 15 amino acids. Looked up from germline, CDR1 is KGHSH and CDR2 is LQKENI. The CDR3 protein is CASSPLEGADYGYTF. CDR3 nucleotide sequence: TGTGCCAGCTCACCACTGGAGGGGGCAGACTATGGCTACACCTTC.

This chain connects TRBV6-5 to TRBJ2-5; 9 bases are shared with TRBD1. CDR1 MNHEY and CDR2 SVGAGI come from the germline V gene. The CDR3 contains 13 residues. Trimming cost V 10 bases and J 1 base; bases outside gene matches: 4. The CDR3 spells CATQGAIQETQYF. The CDR3 DNA sequence: TGTGCCACACAGGGGGCAATCCAAGAGACCCAGTACTTC.

The chain combines TRBV7-9 with TRBJ1-6; D unclear. The V and J ends lost 4 bases and 0 bases respectively, with 4 bases between them. CDR3 length: 14 residues. Germline values: CDR1 SEHNR, CDR2 FQNEAQ (reference sequence). CDR3: CASSYSSYNSPLHF. The DNA of the CDR3 is TGTGCCAGCAGCTATAGCTCCTATAATTCACCCCTCCACTTT.

This clone came up once. The genes are TRBV2 and TRBJ2-7, with D unresolved. V gave up 7 bases and J gave up 6 bases, with 16 bases separating them. CDR3 length: 13 residues. The germline gives CDR1 SNHLY, CDR2 FYNNEI. The CDR3 here is CASTPGPLGEQYF. The CDR3 DNA sequence: TGTGCCAGCACCCCCGGACCCTTAGGCGAGCAGTACTTC. The full variable domain, its missing parts supplied by reference TRBV2 and TRBJ2-7, is EPEVTQTPSHQVTQMGQEVILRCVPISNHLYFYWYRQILGQKVEFLVSFYNNEISEKSEIFDDQFSVERPDGSNFTLKIRSTKLEDSAMYFCASTPGPLGEQYFGPGTRLTVT.

Details on this clone: Additional DNA sequences in this sample encode the identical CDR3. This sequence joins TRBV5-1 and TRBJ1-2; the match to TRBD1 covers 8 bases. The CDR3 is made up of 14 amino acids. V lost 0 bases to trimming and J lost 8 bases; unmatched junction nucleotides: 6. Per germline, CDR1 SGHRS and CDR2 YFSETQ. The chain's CDR3 is CASSLAGTGGGYTF. The CDR3 region has the DNA TGCGCCAGCAGCTTGGCGGGGACAGGCGGAGGCTACACCTTC.